The 10 T cell receptor beta chains listed next were all sequenced from one sample in a study of shared clonotypes between healthy human individuals. Using immunoSEQ multiplex PCR, the repertoire was profiled, and TCRdb retains in-frame clones only, with some absent. The sample carries roughly 520,000 clones, 90% to 97% recorded once. Sequencing input: naive CD4+ T cells sorted from blood. Sample subset: CD45RA+ positively selected. Receptors originate from a woman in her 30s in good health.

The chain recombines TRBV21-1 with TRBJ2-1. TRBV21-1 is flagged as a pseudogene. This CDR3 spans 12 amino acids. The CDR3 loop is CASSKTTHEQFF. The DNA for the CDR3 is TGTGCCAGCAGCAAGACGACCCATGAGCAGTTCTTC.

In nucleotides, the CDR3 is TGTGCCAGCAGCTTAGTAGGGACAGGGTCGACCGCCTACGAGCAGTACTTC. Protein: CASSLVGTGSTAYEQYF. The chain links TRBV7-9 to TRBJ2-7; the match to TRBD1 covers 9 bases. CDR3 length: 17 amino acids. The germline CDR1 and CDR2 sequences are SEHNR and FQNEAQ (reference sequence). V lost 1 base, J lost 2 bases, and 9 bases stayed unmatched. Drawing the rest from reference TRBV7-9 and TRBJ2-7, the complete variable domain is DTGVSQNPRHKITKRGQNVTFRCDPISEHNRLYWYRQTLGQGPEFLTYFQNEAQLEKSRLLSDRFSAERPKGSFSTLEIQRTEQGDSAMYLCASSLVGTGSTAYEQYFGPGTRLTVT.

This chain joins TRBV5-4 and TRBJ2-1; D uncertain. Trimming stripped 4 bases from V and 2 bases from J, with 10 bases between. Germline loops: CDR1 SGHNT, CDR2 YYREEE (reference sequence). The CDR3 consists of 14 residues. CDR3 in amino acids: CASSPEVPYNEQFF. CDR3 in DNA: TGTGCCAGCAGCCCTGAGGTCCCCTACAATGAGCAGTTCTTC.

V is TRBV9 and J is TRBJ2-1; D ambiguous. Trimming stripped 0 bases from V and 13 bases from J, with 14 bases between. Germline CDR1 is SGDLS and CDR2 is YYNGEE. This CDR3 is built from 13 residues. The DNA of the CDR3 is TGTGCCAGCAGCGTAGAAGAAATTAGCCTACAGTTCTTC. As protein: CASSVEEISLQFF.

The J gene is TRBJ2-7, the V gene TRBV10-1; TRBD1 agrees at 9 bases. The CDR3 consists of 15 residues. The V gene end was trimmed by 4 bases and the J gene end by 2 bases; junction bases not matched to a gene: 6. The V gene's germline CDR1 is WNHNN and CDR2 SYGVQD (reference sequence). CDR3 sequence: CASSAPGQGTYEQYF. CDR3 sequence (DNA): TGCGCCAGCAGTGCCCCGGGACAGGGAACCTACGAGCAGTACTTC.

The V gene is TRBV18, the J gene TRBJ1-1; D not resolved. This CDR3 spans 14 amino acids. The V end lost 6 bases, the J end lost 1 base, and 12 bases lay between the germline ends. Germline V gives CDR1 KGHSH, CDR2 LQKENI. Here the CDR3 DNA reads TGTGCCAGCTCTCGACGGGAGACGAACACTGAAGCTTTCTTT. Residues: CASSRRETNTEAFF.

The J gene is TRBJ1-1, the V gene TRBV28; the match to TRBD1 covers 8 bases. Germline-derived CDR1 and CDR2 are MDHEN and SYDVKM. The CDR3 is made up of 14 amino acids. Trimming at V came to 6 bases and at J to 3 bases, leaving 6 bases not matched to a gene. CDR3 protein: CASSPGTGHTEAFF. CDR3 sequence (DNA): TGTGCCAGCAGCCCAGGGACAGGCCACACTGAAGCTTTCTTT.

With respect to this clone: Additional DNA sequences in this sample encode the identical CDR3. CDR3 nucleotides: TGTGCCTGGAGTTCGACAGGGAAGACTGAAGCTTTCTTT. Encoded protein: CAWSSTGKTEAFF. This chain connects TRBV30 to TRBJ1-1; 7 positions match TRBD1. The CDR3 totals 13 residues. V shed 2 bases and J 5 bases; nucleotides not matched to a gene: 5. CDR1 and CDR2 (germline): GTSNPN, SVGIG (reference sequence).

The gene calls are TRBV28 and TRBJ2-7; 8 bases agree with TRBD2. The germline CDR1 and CDR2 sequences are MDHEN and SYDVKM. This CDR3 spans 15 amino acids. V lost 5 bases, J lost 6 bases, and 12 bases stayed unmatched. CDR3 DNA: TGTGCCAGCAGTCCTGGAGCGGGAGAGATTCGCGAGCAGTACTTC. Its protein is CASSPGAGEIREQYF.

The V call is TRBV21-1, the J call TRBJ1-4; TRBD1, the table's D call, was not compared with the DNA. TRBV21-1 is a pseudogene locus. There are 16 residues in the CDR3. CDR3 bases: TGTGCCAGCAGCAAAGTTAGGGACAGGGAAAATGAAAAACTGTTTTTT. It translates to CASSKVRDRENEKLFF.